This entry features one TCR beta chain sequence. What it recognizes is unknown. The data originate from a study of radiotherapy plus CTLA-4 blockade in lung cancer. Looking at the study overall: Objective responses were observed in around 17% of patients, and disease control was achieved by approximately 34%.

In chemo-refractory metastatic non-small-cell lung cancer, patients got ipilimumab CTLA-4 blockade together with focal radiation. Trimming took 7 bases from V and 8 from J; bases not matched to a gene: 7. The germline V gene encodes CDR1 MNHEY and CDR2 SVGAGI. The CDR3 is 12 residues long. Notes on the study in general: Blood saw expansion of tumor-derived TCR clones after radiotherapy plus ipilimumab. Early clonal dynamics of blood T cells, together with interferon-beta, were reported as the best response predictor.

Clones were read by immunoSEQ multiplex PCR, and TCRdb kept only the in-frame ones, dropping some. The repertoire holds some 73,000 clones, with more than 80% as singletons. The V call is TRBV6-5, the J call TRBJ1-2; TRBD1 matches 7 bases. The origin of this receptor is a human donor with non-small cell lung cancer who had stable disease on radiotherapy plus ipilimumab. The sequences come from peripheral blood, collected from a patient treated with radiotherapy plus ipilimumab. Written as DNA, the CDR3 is TGTGCCAGCATCGACAGGGCTTGGGGCTACACCTTC. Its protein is CASIDRAWGYTF.